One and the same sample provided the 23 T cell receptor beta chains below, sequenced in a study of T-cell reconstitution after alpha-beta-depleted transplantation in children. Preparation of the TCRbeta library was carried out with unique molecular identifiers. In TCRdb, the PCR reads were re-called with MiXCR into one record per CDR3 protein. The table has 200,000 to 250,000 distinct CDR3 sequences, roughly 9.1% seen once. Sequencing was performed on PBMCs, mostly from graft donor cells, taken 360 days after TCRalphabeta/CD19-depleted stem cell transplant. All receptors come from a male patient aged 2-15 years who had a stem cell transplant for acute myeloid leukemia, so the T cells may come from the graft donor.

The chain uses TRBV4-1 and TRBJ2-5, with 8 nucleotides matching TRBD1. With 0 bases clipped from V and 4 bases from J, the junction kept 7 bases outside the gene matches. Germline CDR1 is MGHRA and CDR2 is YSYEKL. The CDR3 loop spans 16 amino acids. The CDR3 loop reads CASSQDPGQGRETQYF. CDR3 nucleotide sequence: TGCGCCAGCAGCCAAGATCCCGGACAGGGACGAGAGACCCAGTACTTC.

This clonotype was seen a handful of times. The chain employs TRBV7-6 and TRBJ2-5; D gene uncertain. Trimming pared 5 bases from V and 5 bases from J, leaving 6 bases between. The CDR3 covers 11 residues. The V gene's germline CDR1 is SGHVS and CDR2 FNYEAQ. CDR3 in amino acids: CASSRLETQYF. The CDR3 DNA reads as TGTGCCAGCAGCCGCCTGGAGACCCAGTACTTC.

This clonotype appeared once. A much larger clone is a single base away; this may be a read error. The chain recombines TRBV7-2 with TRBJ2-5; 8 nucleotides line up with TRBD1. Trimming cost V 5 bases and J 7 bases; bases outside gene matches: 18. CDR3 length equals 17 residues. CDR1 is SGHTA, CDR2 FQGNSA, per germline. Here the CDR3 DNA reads TGTGCCAGCAGCCCTCCACGAAAAGGACAGGGCAGAGGGACCCAGTACTTC. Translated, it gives CASSPPRKGQGRGTQYF.

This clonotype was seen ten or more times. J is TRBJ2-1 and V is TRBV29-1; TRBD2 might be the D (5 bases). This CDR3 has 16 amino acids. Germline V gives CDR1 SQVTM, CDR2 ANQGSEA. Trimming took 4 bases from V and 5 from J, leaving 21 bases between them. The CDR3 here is CSVGSLDLRGNNEQFF. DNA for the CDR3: TGCAGCGTTGGGAGTTTGGATTTACGGGGTAACAATGAGCAGTTCTTC.

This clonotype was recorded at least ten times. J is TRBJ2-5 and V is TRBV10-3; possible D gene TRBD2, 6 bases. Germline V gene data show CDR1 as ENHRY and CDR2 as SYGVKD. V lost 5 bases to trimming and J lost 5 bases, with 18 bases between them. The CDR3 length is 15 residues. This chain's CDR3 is CAISSSTGDWETQYF. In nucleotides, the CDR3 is TGTGCCATCAGTTCCTCGACGGGGGATTGGGAGACCCAGTACTTC.

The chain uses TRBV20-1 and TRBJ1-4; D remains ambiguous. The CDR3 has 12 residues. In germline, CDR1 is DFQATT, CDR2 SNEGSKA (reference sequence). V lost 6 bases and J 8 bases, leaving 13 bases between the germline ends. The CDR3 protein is CSASKTGEKLFF. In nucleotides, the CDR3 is TGCAGTGCGTCAAAGACGGGAGAAAAACTGTTTTTT.

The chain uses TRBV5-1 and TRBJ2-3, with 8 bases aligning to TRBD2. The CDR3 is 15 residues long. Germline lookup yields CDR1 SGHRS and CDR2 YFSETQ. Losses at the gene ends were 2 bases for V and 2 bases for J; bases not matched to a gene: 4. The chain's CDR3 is CASSFPGLDTDTQYF. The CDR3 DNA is TGCGCCAGCAGCTTCCCGGGACTAGACACAGATACGCAGTATTTT.

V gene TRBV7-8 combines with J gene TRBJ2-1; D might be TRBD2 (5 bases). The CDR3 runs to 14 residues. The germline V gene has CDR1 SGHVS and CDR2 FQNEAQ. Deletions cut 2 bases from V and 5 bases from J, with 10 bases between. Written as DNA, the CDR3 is TGTGCCAGCAGCTTACCTGACTACAACAATGAGCAGTTCTTC. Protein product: CASSLPDYNNEQFF.

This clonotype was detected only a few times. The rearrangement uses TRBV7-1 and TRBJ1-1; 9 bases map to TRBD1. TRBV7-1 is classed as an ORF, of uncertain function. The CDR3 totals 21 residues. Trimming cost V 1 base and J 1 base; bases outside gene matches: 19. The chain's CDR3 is CASSSDRDRVTSRLGNTEAFF. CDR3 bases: TGTGCCAGCAGCTCAGACCGGGACAGGGTCACGAGCCGCCTGGGGAACACTGAAGCTTTCTTT.

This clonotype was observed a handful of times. CDR3: CASSVGAGGPGFYEQYF. In nucleotides, the CDR3 is TGTGCCAGCAGCGTAGGGGCGGGAGGGCCGGGTTTCTACGAGCAGTACTTC. The chain combines TRBV9 with TRBJ2-7, with TRBD2 matching over 9 bases. Germline V gene data show CDR1 as SGDLS and CDR2 as YYNGEE. The CDR3 covers 17 residues. V lost 0 bases to trimming and J lost 3 bases; unmatched junction nucleotides: 10.

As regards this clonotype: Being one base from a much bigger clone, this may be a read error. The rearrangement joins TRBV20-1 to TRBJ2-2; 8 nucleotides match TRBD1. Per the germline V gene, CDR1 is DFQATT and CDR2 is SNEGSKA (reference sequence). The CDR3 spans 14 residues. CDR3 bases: TGCAGTGCTACAGGGGGCGCGAACACCAGGGAGCTGTTTTTT. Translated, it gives CSATGGANTRELFF.

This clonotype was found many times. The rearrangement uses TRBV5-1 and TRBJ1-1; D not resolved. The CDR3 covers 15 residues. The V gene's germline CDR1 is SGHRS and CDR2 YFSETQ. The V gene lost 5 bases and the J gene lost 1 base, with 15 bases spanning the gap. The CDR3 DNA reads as TGCGCCAGCAGTCTTCTAGGGTTGGGGAACACTGAAGCTTTCTTT. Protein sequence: CASSLLGLGNTEAFF.

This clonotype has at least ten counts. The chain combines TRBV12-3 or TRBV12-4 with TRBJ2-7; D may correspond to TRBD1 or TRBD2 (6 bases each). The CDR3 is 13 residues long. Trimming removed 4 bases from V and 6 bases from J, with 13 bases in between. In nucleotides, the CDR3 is TGTGCCAGCAGTTCACCCGGAGGGGGCGAGCAGTACTTC. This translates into CASSSPGGGEQYF.

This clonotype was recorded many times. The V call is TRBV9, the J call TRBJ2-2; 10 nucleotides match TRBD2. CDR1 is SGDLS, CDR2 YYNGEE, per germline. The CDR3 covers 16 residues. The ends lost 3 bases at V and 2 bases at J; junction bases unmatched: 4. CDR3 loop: CASSGLAGSNTGELFF. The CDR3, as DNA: TGTGCCAGCAGCGGACTAGCGGGCTCAAACACCGGGGAGCTGTTTTTT.

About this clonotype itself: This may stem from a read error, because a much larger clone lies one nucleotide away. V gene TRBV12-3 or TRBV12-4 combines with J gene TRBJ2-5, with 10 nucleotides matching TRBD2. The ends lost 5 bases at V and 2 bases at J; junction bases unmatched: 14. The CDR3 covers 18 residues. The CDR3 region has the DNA TGTGCCAGCAGTCCGGGGACTAGCGTGAGCAGGGCTCAAGAGACCCAGTACTTC. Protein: CASSPGTSVSRAQETQYF.

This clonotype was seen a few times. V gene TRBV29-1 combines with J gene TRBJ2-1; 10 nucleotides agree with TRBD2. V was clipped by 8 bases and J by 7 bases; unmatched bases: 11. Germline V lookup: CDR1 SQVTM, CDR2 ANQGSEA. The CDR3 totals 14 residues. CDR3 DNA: TGCAGCTTAAGGTCACTAGCGGGAAAGAATGAGCAGTTCTTC. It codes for CSLRSLAGKNEQFF.

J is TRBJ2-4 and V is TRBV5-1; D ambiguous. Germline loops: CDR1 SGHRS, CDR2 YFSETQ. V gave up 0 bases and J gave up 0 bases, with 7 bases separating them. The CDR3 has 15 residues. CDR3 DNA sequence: TGCGCCAGCAGCTTGGGGACGATAGCCAAAAACATTCAGTACTTC. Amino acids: CASSLGTIAKNIQYF.

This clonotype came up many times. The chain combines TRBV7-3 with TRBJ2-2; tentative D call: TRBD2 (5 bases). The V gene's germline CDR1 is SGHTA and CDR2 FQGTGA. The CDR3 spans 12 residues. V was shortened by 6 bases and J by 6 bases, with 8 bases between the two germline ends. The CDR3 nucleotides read TGTGCCAGCAGAGCGGATTCCGGGGAGCTGTTTTTT. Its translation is CASRADSGELFF.

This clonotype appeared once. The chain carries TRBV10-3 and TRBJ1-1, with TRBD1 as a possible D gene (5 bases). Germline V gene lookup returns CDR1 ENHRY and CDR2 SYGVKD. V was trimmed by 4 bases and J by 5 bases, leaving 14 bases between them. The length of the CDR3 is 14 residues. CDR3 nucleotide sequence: TGTGCCATCAGTGGGACCAGGGTAGTAACTGAAGCTTTCTTT. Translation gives CAISGTRVVTEAFF.

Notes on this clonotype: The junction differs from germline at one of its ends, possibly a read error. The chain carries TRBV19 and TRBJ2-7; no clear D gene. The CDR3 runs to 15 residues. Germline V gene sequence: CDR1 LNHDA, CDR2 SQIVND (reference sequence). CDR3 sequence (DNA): TGTCCCAGTAGTAGCCATGACACCCCCAACTACGAGCAGTACTTC. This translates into CPSSSHDTPNYEQYF.

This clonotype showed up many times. CDR3 DNA: TGCGCCAGCAGCGACGTGGCCGGAAACACCATATATTTT. Protein product: CASSDVAGNTIYF. This sequence joins TRBV5-1 and TRBJ1-3; D unresolved. This CDR3 region has 13 residues. Germline-derived CDR1 and CDR2 are SGHRS and YFSETQ. Trimming stripped 4 bases from V and 4 bases from J, with 9 bases between.

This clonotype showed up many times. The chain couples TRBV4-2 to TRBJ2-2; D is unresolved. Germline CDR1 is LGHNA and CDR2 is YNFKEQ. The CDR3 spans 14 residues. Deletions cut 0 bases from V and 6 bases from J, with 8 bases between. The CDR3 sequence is CASSQDPKSGELFF. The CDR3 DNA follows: TGTGCCAGCAGCCAAGATCCGAAGTCCGGGGAGCTGTTTTTT.

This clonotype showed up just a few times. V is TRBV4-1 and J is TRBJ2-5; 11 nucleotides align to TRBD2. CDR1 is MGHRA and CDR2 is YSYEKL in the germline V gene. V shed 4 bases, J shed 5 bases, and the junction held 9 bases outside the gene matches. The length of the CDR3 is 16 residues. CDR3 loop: CASSPQASGGLETQYF. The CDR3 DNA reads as TGCGCCAGCAGCCCCCAGGCTAGCGGGGGGTTGGAGACCCAGTACTTC.